Presented here are 8 T cell receptor beta chains from one specimen sequenced in a study of Ad26.COV2.S vaccination and SARS-CoV-2 variants. Only in-frame clones appear in the TCRdb table, and some are missing; sequencing was by immunoSEQ multiplex PCR. The sample carries about 220,000 clones, 88% recorded once. Noted treatment: over 15 received Ad26.COV2.S at low or high dose, single or two shots; five or six received placebo; per-sample allocation not given. Day 63 following the first vaccine or placebo injection was when the samples were taken. Sample: peripheral blood, taken in a trial of Ad26.COV2.S vaccine versus placebo. The receptor set was obtained from a person aged 18-60 years who received the Ad26.COV2.S COVID-19 vaccine or a placebo.

V usage is TRBV5-8 and J usage is TRBJ2-7; 7 nucleotides match TRBD2. Losses at the gene ends were 0 bases for V and 0 bases for J; bases not matched to a gene: 9. CDR1 SGHTS and CDR2 YDEGEE come from the germline V gene. This CDR3 is 17 amino acids long. The CDR3 region is CASSLAGSGGVSYEQYF. CDR3 coding DNA: TGTGCCAGCAGCTTGGCCGGGTCGGGGGGTGTCTCCTACGAGCAGTACTTC.

DNA for the CDR3: TGTGCCAGCAGTTCCACCGACAAAGGCTACGAGCAGTACTTC. Its translation: CASSSTDKGYEQYF. This sequence joins TRBV27 and TRBJ2-7; no reliable D call. Germline V CDR1 and CDR2: MNHEY, SMNVEV (reference sequence). This CDR3 region has 14 residues. V dropped 4 bases and J dropped 3 bases, with 13 bases sitting between them.

The genes are TRBV4-2 and TRBJ2-1; either TRBD1 or TRBD2 may fit D (5 bases each). Germline V gene sequence: CDR1 LGHNA, CDR2 YNFKEQ. V shed 4 bases and J shed 15 bases, with 13 bases lying between them. The CDR3 runs to 11 residues. The DNA of the CDR3 is TGTGCCAGCAGCCTTCGGGGACCACCGTTCTTC. Its translation: CASSLRGPPFF.

This clone was seen only a few times. The chain has TRBV4-2 and TRBJ2-2, with a weak D call TRBD2 (7 bases). Germline lookup yields CDR1 LGHNA and CDR2 YNFKEQ. V lost 0 bases to trimming and J lost 7 bases, with 12 bases between them. This CDR3 has 15 residues. CDR3 DNA: TGTGCCAGCAGCCAAGAGACGGGGGGACACGGGGAGCTGTTTTTT. Its protein is CASSQETGGHGELFF.

The V gene is TRBV5-1, the J gene TRBJ2-1; no firm D call. V was cut by 1 base and J by 0 bases, with 32 bases left in between. The CDR3 length is 23 residues. The germline gives CDR1 SGHRS, CDR2 YFSETQ. The DNA of the CDR3 is TGCGCCAGCAGCTTGTACCGGGTCCAGGTGCCCATGAAATTTCTTAGCTCCTACAATGAGCAGTTCTTC. It yields the protein CASSLYRVQVPMKFLSSYNEQFF.

V is TRBV7-8 and J is TRBJ1-6; D is ambiguous. This CDR3 region has 16 residues. The V gene lost 1 base and the J gene lost 1 base, with 8 bases spanning the gap. Germline-derived CDR1 and CDR2 are SGHVS and FQNEAQ. CDR3 in amino acids: CASSLEKGSYNSPLHF. The CDR3 region has the DNA TGTGCCAGCAGCTTAGAGAAAGGGTCCTATAATTCACCCCTCCACTTT.

The count of this clone is one. The rearrangement joins TRBV25-1 to TRBJ1-3, with unresolved D. The CDR3 consists of 16 residues. V was trimmed by 6 bases and J by 0 bases, leaving 15 bases between them. Per the germline V gene, CDR1 is MGHDK and CDR2 is SYGVNS. DNA of the CDR3: TGTGCCAGCAGCTACCTGAGCTGGATCTCTGGAAACACCATATATTTT. Residues: CASSYLSWISGNTIYF. Full variable domain (missing parts from reference TRBV25-1 and TRBJ1-3): EADIYQTPRYLVIGTGKKITLECSQTMGHDKMYWYQQDPGMELHLIHYSYGVNSTEKGDLSSESTVSRIRTEHFPLTLESARPSHTSQYLCASSYLSWISGNTIYFGEGSWLTVV.

V usage is TRBV5-6 and J usage is TRBJ2-7, with D perhaps TRBD1 or TRBD2 (6 bases each). The CDR3 totals 13 residues. Trimming removed 4 bases at V and 7 bases at J, with 15 bases between. Looked up from germline, CDR1 is SGHDT and CDR2 is YYEEEE. CDR3 protein: CASSDTGAGEQYF. The CDR3 coding sequence is TGTGCCAGCAGCGACACGGGGGCCGGGGAGCAGTACTTC.